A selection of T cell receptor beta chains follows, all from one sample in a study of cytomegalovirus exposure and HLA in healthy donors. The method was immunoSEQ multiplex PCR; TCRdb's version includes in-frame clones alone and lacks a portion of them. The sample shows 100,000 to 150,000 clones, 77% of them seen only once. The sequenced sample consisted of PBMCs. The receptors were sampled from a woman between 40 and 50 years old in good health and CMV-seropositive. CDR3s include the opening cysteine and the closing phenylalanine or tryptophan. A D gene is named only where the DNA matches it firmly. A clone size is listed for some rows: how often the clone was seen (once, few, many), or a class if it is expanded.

cdr3_aa: CASSSMRDEKLFF; cdr3_nt: TGTGCCAGCAGTAGTATGCGGGATGAAAAACTGTTTTTT; cdr3_length: 13; d_call: NA; v_call: TRBV28; j_call: TRBJ1-4; clone_size: NA
cdr3_aa: CASSVYRGMNTEAFF; cdr3_nt: TGTGCCAGTAGTGTTTACAGGGGGATGAACACTGAAGCTTTCTTT; cdr3_length: 15; d_call: TRBD1; v_call: TRBV19; j_call: TRBJ1-1; clone_size: once
cdr3_aa: CASSLPVADEQYF; cdr3_nt: TGTGCCAGCAGCCTCCCCGTGGCCGACGAGCAGTACTTC; cdr3_length: 13; d_call: NA; v_call: TRBV5-4; j_call: TRBJ2-7; clone_size: NA
cdr3_aa: CASNRGREQYF; cdr3_nt: TGTGCCAGCAACAGGGGACGGGAGCAGTACTTC; cdr3_length: 11; d_call: TRBD1; v_call: TRBV2; j_call: TRBJ2-7; clone_size: NA
cdr3_aa: CASSLAQGARTGELFF; cdr3_nt: TGCGCCAGCAGCTTGGCCCAGGGGGCAAGAACCGGGGAGCTGTTTTTT; cdr3_length: 16; d_call: TRBD1; v_call: TRBV5-1; j_call: TRBJ2-2; clone_size: NA
cdr3_aa: CASSPRDRGLHEQYF; cdr3_nt: TGTGCCAGCAGTCCCCGGGACAGGGGGCTCCACGAGCAGTACTTC; cdr3_length: 15; d_call: TRBD1; v_call: TRBV13; j_call: TRBJ2-7; clone_size: NA
cdr3_aa: CASSSSGTSGTSTDTQYF; cdr3_nt: TGTGCCAGCAGTAGTTCCGGGACTAGCGGAACTAGCACAGATACGCAGTATTTT; cdr3_length: 18; d_call: TRBD2; v_call: TRBV27; j_call: TRBJ2-3; clone_size: once
cdr3_aa: CASRERGTGTRDYEQYF; cdr3_nt: TGTGCCAGCAGGGAGAGGGGAACCGGGACACGGGACTACGAGCAGTACTTC; cdr3_length: 17; d_call: NA; v_call: TRBV2; j_call: TRBJ2-7; clone_size: NA
cdr3_aa: CASSINRVGVVGYTF; cdr3_nt: TGTGCCAGCAGTATAAACAGGGTAGGGGTTGTTGGCTACACCTTC; cdr3_length: 15; d_call: NA; v_call: TRBV25-1; j_call: TRBJ1-2; clone_size: NA
cdr3_aa: CASSPLQGADETQYF; cdr3_nt: TGTGCCAGCAGTCCCCTGCAGGGGGCAGATGAGACCCAGTACTTC; cdr3_length: 15; d_call: TRBD1; v_call: TRBV27; j_call: TRBJ2-5; clone_size: few
cdr3_aa: CATSSLDRANYGYTF; cdr3_nt: TGTGCCACCAGCAGTTTGGACAGGGCCAACTATGGCTACACCTTC; cdr3_length: 15; d_call: TRBD1; v_call: TRBV15; j_call: TRBJ1-2; clone_size: NA
cdr3_aa: CASSLRTGLSTDTQYF; cdr3_nt: TGTGCCAGCAGTCTAAGGACAGGCCTAAGCACAGATACGCAGTATTTT; cdr3_length: 16; d_call: TRBD1; v_call: TRBV27; j_call: TRBJ2-3; clone_size: NA
cdr3_aa: CASRVDRGSSDTQYF; cdr3_nt: TGTGCCAGCAGGGTAGACAGGGGGAGTTCAGATACGCAGTATTTT; cdr3_length: 15; d_call: TRBD1; v_call: TRBV2; j_call: TRBJ2-3; clone_size: NA
cdr3_aa: CAISDPGDSNYGYTF; cdr3_nt: TGTGCCATCAGTGACCCGGGAGATTCTAACTATGGCTACACCTTC; cdr3_length: 15; d_call: NA; v_call: TRBV10-3; j_call: TRBJ1-2; clone_size: once
cdr3_aa: CASTRRGSSYEQYF; cdr3_nt: TGTGCCAGCACTAGGCGGGGTAGCTCCTACGAGCAGTACTTC; cdr3_length: 14; d_call: NA; v_call: TRBV6-1; j_call: TRBJ2-7; clone_size: NA
cdr3_aa: CASSERQGSTEAFF; cdr3_nt: TGTGCCAGCAGTGAGAGACAGGGAAGCACTGAAGCTTTCTTT; cdr3_length: 14; d_call: TRBD1; v_call: TRBV6-1; j_call: TRBJ1-1; clone_size: NA
cdr3_aa: CASSEQGGNTDTQYF; cdr3_nt: TGTGCCAGTAGTGAACAGGGGGGGAACACAGATACGCAGTATTTT; cdr3_length: 15; d_call: NA; v_call: TRBV19; j_call: TRBJ2-3; clone_size: NA
cdr3_aa: CAWRGQGGSGNTIYF; cdr3_nt: TGTGCCTGGAGGGGACAAGGGGGCTCTGGAAACACCATATATTTT; cdr3_length: 15; d_call: NA; v_call: TRBV30; j_call: TRBJ1-3; clone_size: NA
cdr3_aa: CASTRDRAREKLFF; cdr3_nt: TGTGCCAGCACCCGGGACAGGGCCCGTGAAAAACTGTTTTTT; cdr3_length: 14; d_call: TRBD1; v_call: TRBV6-1; j_call: TRBJ1-4; clone_size: NA
cdr3_aa: CASSEFGRAATNEKLFF; cdr3_nt: TGTGCCAGCAGTGAGTTCGGCAGGGCCGCAACTAATGAAAAACTGTTTTTT; cdr3_length: 17; d_call: NA; v_call: TRBV6-1; j_call: TRBJ1-4; clone_size: NA
cdr3_aa: CASSYPGRPTEAFF; cdr3_nt: TGCGCCAGCAGCTACCCCGGGAGGCCCACTGAAGCTTTCTTT; cdr3_length: 14; d_call: NA; v_call: TRBV5-1; j_call: TRBJ1-1; clone_size: few
cdr3_aa: CASGTSGSGEQYF; cdr3_nt: TGTGCCAGCGGGACTAGCGGGAGTGGTGAGCAGTACTTC; cdr3_length: 13; d_call: TRBD2; v_call: TRBV27; j_call: TRBJ2-7; clone_size: NA
cdr3_aa: CASSEYRESGEQYF; cdr3_nt: TGCGCCAGCAGTGAGTACCGGGAGTCGGGCGAGCAGTACTTC; cdr3_length: 14; d_call: NA; v_call: TRBV10-1; j_call: TRBJ2-7; clone_size: NA
cdr3_aa: CAWRGQYTNNEQFF; cdr3_nt: TGTGCCTGGAGAGGACAGTACACAAACAATGAGCAGTTCTTC; cdr3_length: 14; d_call: NA; v_call: TRBV30; j_call: TRBJ2-1; clone_size: NA
cdr3_aa: CASSVGGLGLFEQYF; cdr3_nt: TGTGCCAGCAGCGTAGGGGGACTGGGGCTATTCGAGCAGTACTTC; cdr3_length: 15; d_call: NA; v_call: TRBV9; j_call: TRBJ2-7; clone_size: NA
cdr3_aa: CASSYNGRKGYTF; cdr3_nt: TGTGCCAGCAGTTACAATGGCCGAAAAGGCTACACCTTC; cdr3_length: 13; d_call: NA; v_call: TRBV6-6; j_call: TRBJ1-2; clone_size: NA
cdr3_aa: CASSPKLAGGYNEQFF; cdr3_nt: TGCGCCAGCAGCCCCAAACTAGCGGGGGGTTACAATGAGCAGTTCTTC; cdr3_length: 16; d_call: TRBD2; v_call: TRBV5-1; j_call: TRBJ2-1; clone_size: once
cdr3_aa: CASSQRTGEQFF; cdr3_nt: TGCGCCAGCAGCCAAAGGACTGGGGAGCAGTTCTTC; cdr3_length: 12; d_call: NA; v_call: TRBV4-1; j_call: TRBJ2-1; clone_size: NA
cdr3_aa: CASSLGGHGTDTQYF; cdr3_nt: TGTGCCAGCAGCTTAGGTGGGCATGGCACAGATACGCAGTATTTT; cdr3_length: 15; d_call: NA; v_call: TRBV7-6; j_call: TRBJ2-3; clone_size: NA
cdr3_aa: CASSILGGENTEAFF; cdr3_nt: TGCGCCAGCAGCATTCTCGGCGGGGAGAACACTGAAGCTTTCTTT; cdr3_length: 15; d_call: NA; v_call: TRBV5-1; j_call: TRBJ1-1; clone_size: NA
cdr3_aa: CSVEPTLAGAYNEQFF; cdr3_nt: TGCAGCGTTGAGCCTACTCTAGCGGGAGCCTACAATGAGCAGTTCTTC; cdr3_length: 16; d_call: TRBD2; v_call: TRBV29-1; j_call: TRBJ2-1; clone_size: once
cdr3_aa: CASSQDERQETQYF; cdr3_nt: TGCGCCAGCAGCCAAGATGAGAGACAAGAGACCCAGTACTTC; cdr3_length: 14; d_call: NA; v_call: TRBV4-1; j_call: TRBJ2-5; clone_size: NA
cdr3_aa: CASSRLGLFNEQFF; cdr3_nt: TGTGCCAGCAGCCGACTAGGATTGTTCAATGAGCAGTTCTTC; cdr3_length: 14; d_call: NA; v_call: TRBV28; j_call: TRBJ2-1; clone_size: once
cdr3_aa: CASSRGRQETQYF; cdr3_nt: TGTGCCAGTAGTCGGGGTCGTCAAGAGACCCAGTACTTC; cdr3_length: 13; d_call: NA; v_call: TRBV19; j_call: TRBJ2-5; clone_size: NA
cdr3_aa: CASSIAGLNYEQYF; cdr3_nt: TGTGCCAGCAGTATAGCGGGACTCAACTACGAGCAGTACTTC; cdr3_length: 14; d_call: TRBD2; v_call: TRBV2; j_call: TRBJ2-7; clone_size: NA
cdr3_aa: CASRGTDQETQYF; cdr3_nt: TGTGCCAGCAGAGGGACAGATCAAGAGACCCAGTACTTC; cdr3_length: 13; d_call: TRBD1; v_call: TRBV6-1; j_call: TRBJ2-5; clone_size: NA
cdr3_aa: CASGDRGHRSGANVLTF; cdr3_nt: TGTGCCAGCGGGGACAGGGGGCACCGCTCTGGGGCCAACGTCCTGACTTTC; cdr3_length: 17; d_call: TRBD1; v_call: TRBV28; j_call: TRBJ2-6; clone_size: once
cdr3_aa: CASSSRVLGGNQPQHF; cdr3_nt: TGTGCCAGCTCATCCCGGGTCCTAGGTGGCAATCAGCCCCAGCATTTT; cdr3_length: 16; d_call: NA; v_call: TRBV18; j_call: TRBJ1-5; clone_size: few
cdr3_aa: CASSVWTSGGTDTQYF; cdr3_nt: TGTGCCAGCAGCGTCTGGACTAGCGGGGGCACAGATACGCAGTATTTT; cdr3_length: 16; d_call: TRBD2; v_call: TRBV9; j_call: TRBJ2-3; clone_size: NA
cdr3_aa: CASSQPDRGAQETQYF; cdr3_nt: TGCGCCAGCAGCCAACCGGACAGGGGGGCCCAAGAGACCCAGTACTTC; cdr3_length: 16; d_call: TRBD1; v_call: TRBV4-1; j_call: TRBJ2-5; clone_size: NA
cdr3_aa: CASRDRSNYGYTF; cdr3_nt: TGTGCCAGCAGGGACAGATCTAACTATGGCTACACCTTC; cdr3_length: 13; d_call: NA; v_call: TRBV2; j_call: TRBJ1-2; clone_size: NA
cdr3_aa: CASSPPGADTQYF; cdr3_nt: TGTGCCAGCAGCCCGCCAGGGGCAGATACGCAGTATTTT; cdr3_length: 13; d_call: NA; v_call: TRBV7-3; j_call: TRBJ2-3; clone_size: once
cdr3_aa: CASSPGTGGNIQYF; cdr3_nt: TGCGCCAGCAGCCCAGGGACAGGCGGAAACATTCAGTACTTC; cdr3_length: 14; d_call: TRBD1; v_call: TRBV5-1; j_call: TRBJ2-4; clone_size: NA
cdr3_aa: CSAEQGDTQYF; cdr3_nt: TGCAGTGCTGAACAGGGAGATACGCAGTATTTT; cdr3_length: 11; d_call: NA; v_call: TRBV20-1; j_call: TRBJ2-3; clone_size: NA
cdr3_aa: CVRSLVGQGMVGNYGYTF; cdr3_nt: TGTGTCAGAAGCTTAGTCGGACAGGGGATGGTTGGGAACTATGGCTACACCTTC; cdr3_length: 18; d_call: NA; v_call: TRBV7-5; j_call: TRBJ1-2; clone_size: NA
cdr3_aa: CASSLDRDEQYF; cdr3_nt: TGTGCCAGCAGCCTGGACAGGGACGAGCAGTACTTC; cdr3_length: 12; d_call: TRBD1; v_call: TRBV11-1; j_call: TRBJ2-7; clone_size: NA
cdr3_aa: CATSRHSGDTEAFF; cdr3_nt: TGTGCCACCAGCAGACACTCCGGGGACACTGAGGCTTTCTTT; cdr3_length: 14; d_call: NA; v_call: TRBV15; j_call: TRBJ1-1; clone_size: NA
cdr3_aa: CASSRTGWKPQHF; cdr3_nt: TGTGCCAGCAGTCGGACAGGGTGGAAGCCCCAGCATTTT; cdr3_length: 13; d_call: TRBD1; v_call: TRBV27; j_call: TRBJ1-5; clone_size: NA
cdr3_aa: CAWSIGAAGNTIYF; cdr3_nt: TGTGCCTGGAGTATAGGAGCGGCTGGAAACACCATATATTTT; cdr3_length: 14; d_call: NA; v_call: TRBV30; j_call: TRBJ1-3; clone_size: NA
cdr3_aa: CASSLVPGSYQPQHF; cdr3_nt: TGCGCCAGCAGCCTGGTCCCAGGGTCCTATCAGCCCCAGCATTTT; cdr3_length: 15; d_call: NA; v_call: TRBV5-1; j_call: TRBJ1-5; clone_size: once
cdr3_aa: CASSWGGKTDTQYF; cdr3_nt: TGTGCCAGCAGCTGGGGGGGTAAGACAGATACGCAGTATTTT; cdr3_length: 14; d_call: TRBD2; v_call: TRBV11-2; j_call: TRBJ2-3; clone_size: NA
cdr3_aa: CASSLGTSGIHHEQYF; cdr3_nt: TGTGCCAGCAGCTTAGGGACTAGCGGGATCCACCACGAGCAGTACTTC; cdr3_length: 16; d_call: TRBD2; v_call: TRBV7-8; j_call: TRBJ2-7; clone_size: NA
cdr3_aa: CATSDRVQETQYF; cdr3_nt: TGTGCCACCTCCGACAGGGTCCAAGAGACCCAGTACTTC; cdr3_length: 13; d_call: TRBD1; v_call: TRBV10-3; j_call: TRBJ2-5; clone_size: once
cdr3_aa: CASSPAGGARNEQFF; cdr3_nt: TGTGCCAGCAGCCCTGCCGGGGGGGCGCGTAATGAGCAGTTCTTC; cdr3_length: 15; d_call: TRBD2; v_call: TRBV4-2; j_call: TRBJ2-1; clone_size: NA
cdr3_aa: CASSMGQGGNSGNTIYF; cdr3_nt: TGTGCCAGCAGTATGGGACAGGGGGGGAACTCTGGAAACACCATATATTTT; cdr3_length: 17; d_call: TRBD1; v_call: TRBV7-9; j_call: TRBJ1-3; clone_size: NA
cdr3_aa: CASSGVAGGNYNEQFF; cdr3_nt: TGTGCCAGCAGCGGCGTGGCGGGAGGTAATTACAATGAGCAGTTCTTC; cdr3_length: 16; d_call: TRBD2; v_call: TRBV5-4; j_call: TRBJ2-1; clone_size: NA